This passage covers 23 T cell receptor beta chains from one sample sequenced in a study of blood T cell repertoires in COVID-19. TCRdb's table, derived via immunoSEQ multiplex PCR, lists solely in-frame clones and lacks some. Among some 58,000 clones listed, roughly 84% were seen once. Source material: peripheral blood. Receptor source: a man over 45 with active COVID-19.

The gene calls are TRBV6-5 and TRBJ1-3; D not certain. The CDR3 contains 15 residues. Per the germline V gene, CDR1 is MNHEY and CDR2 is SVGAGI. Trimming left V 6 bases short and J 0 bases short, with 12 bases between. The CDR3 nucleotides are TGTGCCAGCAGCAGTGGTGCGGGCTCTGGAAACACCATATATTTT. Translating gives CASSSGAGSGNTIYF.

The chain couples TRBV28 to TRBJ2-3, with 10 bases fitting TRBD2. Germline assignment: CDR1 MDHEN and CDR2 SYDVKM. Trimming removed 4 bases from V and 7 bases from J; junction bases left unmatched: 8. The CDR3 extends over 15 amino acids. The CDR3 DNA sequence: TGTGCCAGCAGTTCCCCAGCGGGAGGGCCTTATACGCAGTATTTT. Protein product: CASSSPAGGPYTQYF.

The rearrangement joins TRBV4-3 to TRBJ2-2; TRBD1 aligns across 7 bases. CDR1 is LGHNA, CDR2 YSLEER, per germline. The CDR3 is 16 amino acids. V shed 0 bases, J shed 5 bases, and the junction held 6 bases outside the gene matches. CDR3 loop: CASSQDPGQRTGELFF. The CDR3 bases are TGCGCCAGCAGCCAAGATCCGGGACAGCGAACCGGGGAGCTGTTTTTT.

The CDR3 loop is CASTEGWDTEAFF. Written as DNA, the CDR3 is TGTGCCAGCACCGAGGGTTGGGACACTGAAGCTTTCTTT. J is TRBJ1-1 and V is TRBV28; no clear D gene. Germline V gene data show CDR1 as MDHEN and CDR2 as SYDVKM. V was trimmed by 7 bases and J by 3 bases, leaving 12 bases between them. The CDR3 sequence is 13 residues long. The full variable domain, with the rest looked up from reference TRBV28 and TRBJ1-1, is DVKVTQSSRYLVKRTGEKVFLECVQDMDHENMFWYRQDPGLGLRLIYFSYDVKMKEKGDIPEGYSVSREKKERFSLILESASTNQTSMYLCASTEGWDTEAFFGQGTRLTVV.

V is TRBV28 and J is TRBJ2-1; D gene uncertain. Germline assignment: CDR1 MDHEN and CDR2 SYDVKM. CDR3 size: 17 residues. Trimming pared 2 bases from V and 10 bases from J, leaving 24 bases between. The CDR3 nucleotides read TGTGCCAGCAGTTTACGTACTGCTAGACCCGTTGGAATCGAGCAGTTCTTC. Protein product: CASSLRTARPVGIEQFF.

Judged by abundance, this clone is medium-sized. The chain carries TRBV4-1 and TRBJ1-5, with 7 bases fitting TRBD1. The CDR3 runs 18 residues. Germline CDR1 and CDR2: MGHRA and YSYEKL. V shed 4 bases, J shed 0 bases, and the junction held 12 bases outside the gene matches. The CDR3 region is CASSLDLDRIYSNQPQHF. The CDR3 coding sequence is TGCGCCAGCAGCCTAGACCTGGACAGGATTTATAGCAATCAGCCCCAGCATTTT.

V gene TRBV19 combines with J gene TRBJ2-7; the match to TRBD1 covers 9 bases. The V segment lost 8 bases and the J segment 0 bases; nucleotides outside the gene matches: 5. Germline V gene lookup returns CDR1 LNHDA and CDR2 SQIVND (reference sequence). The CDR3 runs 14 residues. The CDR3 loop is CASAGTGSSYEQYF. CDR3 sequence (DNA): TGTGCCAGTGCGGGGACAGGGAGCTCCTACGAGCAGTACTTC.

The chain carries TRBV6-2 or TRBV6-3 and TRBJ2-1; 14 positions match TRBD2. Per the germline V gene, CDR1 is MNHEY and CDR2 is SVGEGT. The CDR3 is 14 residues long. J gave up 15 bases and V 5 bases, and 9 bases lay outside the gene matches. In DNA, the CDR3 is TGTGCCAGCAGTAGATTGGGACTAGCGGGAGATTTGTTCTTC. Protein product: CASSRLGLAGDLFF.

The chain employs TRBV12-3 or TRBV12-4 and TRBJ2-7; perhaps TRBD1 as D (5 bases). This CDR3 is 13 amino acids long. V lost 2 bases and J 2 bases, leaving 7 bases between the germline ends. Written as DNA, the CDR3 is TGTGCCAGCAGTTTATCAGGGCCCTACGAGCAGTACTTC. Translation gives CASSLSGPYEQYF.

CDR3 in DNA: TGTGCCAGCAGCTTAGAACTCGAGACCCAGTACTTC. Its protein product is CASSLELETQYF. The gene calls are TRBV11-2 and TRBJ2-5; D unresolved. The germline V gene has CDR1 SGHAT and CDR2 FQNNGV. The V gene lost 0 bases and the J gene lost 5 bases, with 4 bases spanning the gap. CDR3 length equals 12 residues.

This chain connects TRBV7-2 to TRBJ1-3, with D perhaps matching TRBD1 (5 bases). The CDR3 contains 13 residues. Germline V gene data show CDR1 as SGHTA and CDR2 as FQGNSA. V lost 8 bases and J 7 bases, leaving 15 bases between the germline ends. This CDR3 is CASGAGNMNTIYF. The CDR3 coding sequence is TGTGCCAGCGGGGCAGGGAATATGAACACCATATATTTT.

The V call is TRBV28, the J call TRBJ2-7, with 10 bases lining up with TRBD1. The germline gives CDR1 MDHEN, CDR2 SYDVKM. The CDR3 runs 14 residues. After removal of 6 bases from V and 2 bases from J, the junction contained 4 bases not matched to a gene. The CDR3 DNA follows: TGTGCCAGCAGCTCAGGACAGGGGGCCTACGAGCAGTACTTC. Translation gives CASSSGQGAYEQYF. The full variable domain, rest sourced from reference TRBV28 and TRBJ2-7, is DVKVTQSSRYLVKRTGEKVFLECVQDMDHENMFWYRQDPGLGLRLIYFSYDVKMKEKGDIPEGYSVSREKKERFSLILESASTNQTSMYLCASSSGQGAYEQYFGPGTRLTVT.

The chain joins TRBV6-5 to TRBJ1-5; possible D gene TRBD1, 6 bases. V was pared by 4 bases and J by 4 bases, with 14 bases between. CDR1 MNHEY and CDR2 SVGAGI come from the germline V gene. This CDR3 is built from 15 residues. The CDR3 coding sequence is TGTGCCAGCAGTTCCCGACAGGACGGTAATCAGCCCCAGCATTTT. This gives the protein CASSSRQDGNQPQHF.

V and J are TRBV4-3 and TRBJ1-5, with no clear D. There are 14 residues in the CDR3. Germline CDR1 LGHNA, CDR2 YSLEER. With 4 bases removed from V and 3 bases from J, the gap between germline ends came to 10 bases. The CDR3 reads CASSRGGVNQPQHF. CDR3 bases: TGCGCCAGCAGCCGAGGAGGCGTCAATCAGCCCCAGCATTTT.

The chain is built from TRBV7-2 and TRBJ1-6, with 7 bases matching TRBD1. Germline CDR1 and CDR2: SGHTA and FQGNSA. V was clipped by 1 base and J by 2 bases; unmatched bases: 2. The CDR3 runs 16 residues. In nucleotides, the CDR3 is TGTGCCAGCAGCTTAGTAGGGGGCCCCTATAATTCACCCCTCCACTTT. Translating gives CASSLVGGPYNSPLHF.

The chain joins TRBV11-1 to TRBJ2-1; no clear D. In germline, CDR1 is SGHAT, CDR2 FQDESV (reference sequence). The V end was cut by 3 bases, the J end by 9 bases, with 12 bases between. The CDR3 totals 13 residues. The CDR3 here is CASSFGQETEQFF. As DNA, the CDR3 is TGTGCCAGCAGCTTTGGGCAAGAGACTGAGCAGTTCTTC.

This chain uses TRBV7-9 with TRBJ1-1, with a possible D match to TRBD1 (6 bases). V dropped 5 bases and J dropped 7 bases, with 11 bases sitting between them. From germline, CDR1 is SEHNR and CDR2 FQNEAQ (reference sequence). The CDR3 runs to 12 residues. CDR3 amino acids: CASSLTGREAFF. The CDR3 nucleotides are TGTGCCAGCAGCCTGACAGGACGTGAAGCTTTCTTT.

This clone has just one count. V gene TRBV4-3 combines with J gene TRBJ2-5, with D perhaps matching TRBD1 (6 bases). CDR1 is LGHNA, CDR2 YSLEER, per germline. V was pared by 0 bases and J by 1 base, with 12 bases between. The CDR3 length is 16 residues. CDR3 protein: CASSQDGGAAQETQYF. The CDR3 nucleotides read TGCGCCAGCAGCCAAGATGGGGGCGCGGCCCAAGAGACCCAGTACTTC.

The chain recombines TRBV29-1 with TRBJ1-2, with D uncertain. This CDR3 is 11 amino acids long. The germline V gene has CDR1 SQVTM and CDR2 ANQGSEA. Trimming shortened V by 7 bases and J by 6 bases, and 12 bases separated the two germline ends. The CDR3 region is CSALLSHGYTF. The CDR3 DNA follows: TGCAGCGCCCTACTGTCCCATGGCTACACCTTC. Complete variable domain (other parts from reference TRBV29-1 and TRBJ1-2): SAVISQKPSRDICQRGTSLTIQCQVDSQVTMMFWYRQQPGQSLTLIATANQGSEATYESGFVIDKFPISRPNLTFSTLTVSNMSPEDSSIYLCSALLSHGYTFGSGTRLTVV.

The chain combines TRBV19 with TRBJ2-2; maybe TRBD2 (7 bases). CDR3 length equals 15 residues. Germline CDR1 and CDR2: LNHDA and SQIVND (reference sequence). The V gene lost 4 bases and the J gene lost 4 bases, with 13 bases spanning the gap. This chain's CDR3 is CASSRGLGGTGELFF. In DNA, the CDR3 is TGTGCCAGTAGTAGAGGACTAGGGGGCACCGGGGAGCTGTTTTTT.

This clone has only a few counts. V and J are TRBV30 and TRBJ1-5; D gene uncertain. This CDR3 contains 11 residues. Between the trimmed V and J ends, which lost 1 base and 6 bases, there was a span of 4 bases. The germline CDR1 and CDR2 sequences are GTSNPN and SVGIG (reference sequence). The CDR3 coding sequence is TGTGCCTGGAGTGCGGGTCAGCCCCAGCATTTT. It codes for CAWSAGQPQHF.

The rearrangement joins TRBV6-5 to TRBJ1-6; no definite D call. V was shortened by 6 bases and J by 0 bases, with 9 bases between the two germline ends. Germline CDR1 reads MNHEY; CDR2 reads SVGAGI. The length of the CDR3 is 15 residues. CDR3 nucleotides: TGTGCCAGCAGCCGTAAGAGCTCCTATAATTCACCCCTCCACTTT. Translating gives CASSRKSSYNSPLHF.

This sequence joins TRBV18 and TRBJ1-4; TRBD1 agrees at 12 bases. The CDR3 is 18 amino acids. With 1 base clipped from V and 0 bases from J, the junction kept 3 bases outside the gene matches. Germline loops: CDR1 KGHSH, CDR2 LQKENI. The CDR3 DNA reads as TGTGCCAGCTCACCACAGGGACAGGGGGCCTCAACTAATGAAAAACTGTTTTTT. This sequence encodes CASSPQGQGASTNEKLFF.